These 30 T cell receptor beta chains share one sample of origin, sequenced in a study of early T cells in non-severe SARS-CoV-2 infection. TCRdb re-analysed the 5' RACE reads in MiXCR, keeping a single row per CDR3 protein. The table has around 33,000 distinct CDR3 sequences, approximately 5.8% seen once. Sequenced: whole blood. The origin of the receptors is an adult who was a healthcare worker with PCR-confirmed SARS-CoV-2 infection or an uninfected control (not recorded which).

CDR3 bases: TGTGCCATCAGTGATACAGGCTCTGGAAACACCATATATTTT. Translated: CAISDTGSGNTIYF. This chain uses TRBV10-3 with TRBJ1-3, with D perhaps matching TRBD1 (5 bases). Trimming removed 3 bases at V and 0 bases at J, with 6 bases between. The CDR3 is made up of 14 amino acids. From germline, CDR1 is ENHRY and CDR2 SYGVKD.

This clonotype occurred a few times. The rearrangement uses TRBV6-6 and TRBJ2-1, with D perhaps being TRBD1 or TRBD2 (5 bases each). Germline loops: CDR1 MNHNY, CDR2 SVGAGI (reference sequence). Trimming shortened V by 7 bases and J by 7 bases, and 14 bases separated the two germline ends. This CDR3 has 13 residues. This chain's CDR3 is CASTLGRLNEQFF. The DNA of the CDR3 is TGTGCCAGCACCCTGGGACGATTAAATGAGCAGTTCTTC.

The chain employs TRBV29-1 and TRBJ2-7; D is tentatively TRBD1 or TRBD2 (6 bases each). Germline CDR1 SQVTM, CDR2 ANQGSEA. Trimming shortened V by 7 bases and J by 6 bases, and 13 bases separated the two germline ends. This CDR3 region has 11 residues. The CDR3 is CSGIEGGEQYF. CDR3 in DNA: TGCAGCGGAATTGAGGGGGGCGAGCAGTACTTC.

This clonotype has a count of ten or more. The V gene is TRBV5-1, the J gene TRBJ2-2; 11 bases line up with TRBD2. Unmatched junction bases numbered 7, after V lost 4 bases and J lost 5 bases. The V gene's germline CDR1 is SGHRS and CDR2 YFSETQ. The CDR3 is 16 amino acids. The CDR3 spells CASSRTSGGPTGELFF. The CDR3, as DNA: TGCGCCAGCAGCCGAACTAGCGGGGGCCCTACCGGGGAGCTGTTTTTT.

This clonotype was picked up many times. This rearrangement joins TRBV29-1 to TRBJ1-1, with D unresolved. The CDR3 is 13 amino acids. Germline-derived CDR1 and CDR2 are SQVTM and ANQGSEA. V was cut by 7 bases and J by 5 bases, with 17 bases left in between. The CDR3 region is CSATPDLLTEAFF. The DNA of the CDR3 is TGCAGCGCCACGCCGGACCTATTGACTGAAGCTTTCTTT.

This clonotype occurred many times. The CDR3 bases are TGTGCCAGCAGTCCCACGATGGGTGTCGCCTACAATGAGCAGTTCTTC. It codes for CASSPTMGVAYNEQFF. The chain recombines TRBV27 with TRBJ2-1; D is unresolved. CDR1 MNHEY and CDR2 SMNVEV come from the germline V gene (reference sequence). The CDR3 contains 16 residues. The V end was cut by 5 bases, the J end by 2 bases, with 16 bases between.

This clonotype was seen many times. V usage is TRBV12-3 or TRBV12-4 and J usage is TRBJ2-3; TRBD2 matches 13 bases. The length of the CDR3 is 16 residues. Trimming at V came to 7 bases and at J to 2 bases, leaving 6 bases not matched to a gene. In DNA form, the CDR3 reads TGTGCCAGCACCTGGACTAGCGGGAGACTCACAGATACGCAGTATTTT. Amino acid sequence: CASTWTSGRLTDTQYF.

This clonotype was observed a handful of times. The chain couples TRBV27 to TRBJ2-7; unclear D gene. This CDR3 is 14 amino acids long. The V gene lost 7 bases and the J gene lost 10 bases, with 23 bases spanning the gap. Germline V gives CDR1 MNHEY, CDR2 SMNVEV (reference sequence). DNA of the CDR3: TGTGCCAGCACCCCGCACTCCCAACAAAGCTATCAGTACTTC. Residues: CASTPHSQQSYQYF.

This clonotype was counted many times. The rearrangement joins TRBV4-1 to TRBJ2-7; TRBD2 might be the D (5 bases). The CDR3 contains 15 residues. CDR1 and CDR2 from the germline V gene are MGHRA and YSYEKL. V was trimmed by 4 bases and J by 0 bases, leaving 13 bases between them. CDR3 sequence reads: CASSREIESSYEQYF. CDR3 coding DNA: TGCGCCAGCAGCCGGGAGATAGAGAGCTCCTACGAGCAGTACTTC.

This clonotype was detected ten times or more. The V and J genes are TRBV7-2 and TRBJ2-3; TRBD2 matches at 8 bases. The ends lost 5 bases at V and 10 bases at J; junction bases unmatched: 5. The germline CDR1 and CDR2 sequences are SGHTA and FQGNSA. The CDR3 consists of 12 residues. The CDR3 sequence: CASSRGGFAQYF. The CDR3 DNA is TGTGCCAGCAGCCGGGGGGGATTCGCGCAGTATTTT.

In its sample, this clonotype was seen many times. V usage is TRBV7-6 and J usage is TRBJ1-2; maybe TRBD1 (5 bases). This CDR3 is built from 16 residues. The germline V and J ends were trimmed by 5 bases and 4 bases, with 20 bases remaining between them. CDR1 SGHVS and CDR2 FNYEAQ come from the germline V gene. CDR3 bases: TGTGCCAGCAGCCCCAGTGGTGGGGACGGAGTCTATGGCTACACCTTC. As protein: CASSPSGGDGVYGYTF.

The V call is TRBV11-2, the J call TRBJ2-5, with D possibly called TRBD1 or TRBD2 (6 bases each). CDR3 length: 16 amino acids. Germline-derived CDR1 and CDR2 are SGHAT and FQNNGV. Trimming took 5 bases from V and 2 from J, leaving 18 bases between them. Here the CDR3 reads CASSRGRTGAQETQYF. DNA of the CDR3: TGTGCCAGCAGCCGGGGACGAACGGGGGCACAAGAGACCCAGTACTTC.

The table lists this clonotype with many counts. The chain has TRBV7-2 and TRBJ1-4, with D possibly being TRBD1 (5 bases). The CDR3 spans 17 residues. Trimming shortened V by 5 bases and J by 8 bases, and 24 bases separated the two germline ends. CDR1 is SGHTA and CDR2 is FQGNSA in the germline V gene. The CDR3 spells CASSQEPGTRGWEKLFF. In nucleotides, the CDR3 is TGTGCCAGCAGCCAAGAGCCCGGGACCCGGGGATGGGAAAAACTGTTTTTT.

This clonotype has a count of ten or more. The chain joins TRBV7-2 to TRBJ2-3, with TRBD2 as a possible D gene (7 bases). Looked up from germline, CDR1 is SGHTA and CDR2 is FQGNSA. The CDR3 loop spans 17 amino acids. The V end was cut by 5 bases, the J end by 5 bases, with 23 bases between. The CDR3 here is CASSPQWGQGGQDTQYF. In nucleotides, the CDR3 is TGTGCCAGCAGCCCCCAATGGGGGCAGGGAGGGCAAGATACGCAGTATTTT. Filled out from reference TRBV7-2 and TRBJ2-3, the complete variable domain reads GAGVSQSPSNKVTEKGKDVELRCDPISGHTALYWYRQSLGQGLEFLIYFQGNSAPDKSGLPSDRFSAERTGGSVSTLTIQRTQQEDSAVYLCASSPQWGQGGQDTQYFGPGTRLTVL.

This clonotype was picked up many times. The rearrangement uses TRBV6-5 and TRBJ2-5, with 11 bases that match TRBD1. This CDR3 has 14 residues. CDR1 and CDR2 (germline): MNHEY, SVGAGI. The V and J ends lost 6 bases and 4 bases, in that order; junction bases with no gene match: 4. This CDR3 is CASSGQGARETQYF. The CDR3 nucleotides are TGTGCCAGCAGCGGACAGGGGGCAAGAGAGACCCAGTACTTC.

The V gene is TRBV20-1, the J gene TRBJ2-7; perhaps D is TRBD1 or TRBD2 (5 bases each). CDR1 is DFQATT, CDR2 SNEGSKA, per germline (reference sequence). There are 14 residues in the CDR3. V lost 0 bases to trimming and J lost 0 bases, with 9 bases between them. The CDR3 region has the DNA TGCAGTGCTAGAGAACCGAGGGGCTCCTACGAGCAGTACTTC. Translated, it gives CSAREPRGSYEQYF.

This clonotype was found a few times. The chain couples TRBV27 to TRBJ2-2; 8 nucleotides line up with TRBD2. V trimming: 6 bases; J trimming: 0 bases; junction bases outside the gene matches: 3. This CDR3 spans 15 amino acids. The germline V gene encodes CDR1 MNHEY and CDR2 SMNVEV (reference sequence). The CDR3 spells CASSLAGTNTGELFF. In DNA, the CDR3 is TGTGCCAGCAGCCTAGCGGGTACGAACACCGGGGAGCTGTTTTTT.

This clonotype appeared many times. The chain uses TRBV10-1 and TRBJ2-1, with unresolved D. CDR1 is WNHNN and CDR2 is SYGVQD in the germline V gene (reference sequence). V lost 6 bases, J lost 10 bases, and 16 bases lay in between. The length of the CDR3 is 13 residues. CDR3 sequence (DNA): TGCGCCAGCAGACCCGACCCCTCCCGGGAGCAGTTCTTC. It codes for CASRPDPSREQFF.

This clonotype was observed at least ten times. V is TRBV12-3 or TRBV12-4 and J is TRBJ1-5; TRBD1 agrees at 10 bases. V dropped 5 bases and J dropped 7; count of bases not matched to a gene: 8. The CDR3 has 15 residues. CDR3 in DNA: TGTGCCAGCAGTCCGACAGGGGGCTTGAAACAGCCCCAGCATTTT. Translating it yields CASSPTGGLKQPQHF.

The V call is TRBV7-8, the J call TRBJ2-1, with a tentative D call TRBD2 (5 bases). Per germline, CDR1 SGHVS and CDR2 FQNEAQ. V was cut by 5 bases and J by 9 bases, with 17 bases left in between. The CDR3 runs 14 residues. CDR3 sequence reads: CASSRSNSVSEQFF. CDR3 nucleotides: TGTGCCAGCAGCAGATCCAATAGCGTATCTGAGCAGTTCTTC.

The V gene is TRBV9, the J gene TRBJ2-3; TRBD1 agrees at 11 bases. This CDR3 is built from 19 residues. Germline trimming cut 3 bases from V and 3 bases from J; bases unmatched to any gene: 15. The germline gives CDR1 SGDLS, CDR2 YYNGEE. In DNA form, the CDR3 reads TGTGCCAGCAGCGCCAGACCTCCAGGGACAGGGGGAAGGACAGATACGCAGTATTTT. It specifies CASSARPPGTGGRTDTQYF.

The J gene is TRBJ2-7, the V gene TRBV6-6; 9 positions match TRBD1. CDR3 length equals 15 residues. The ends lost 4 bases at V and 11 bases at J; junction bases unmatched: 15. From germline, CDR1 is MNHNY and CDR2 SVGAGI (reference sequence). CDR3 bases: TGTGCCAGCAGTTCCGCCCAACCGGGACAGGGAAGGAAGTACTTC. It codes for CASSSAQPGQGRKYF.

This clonotype was found many times. The rearrangement uses TRBV7-2 and TRBJ2-5; TRBD1 agrees at 10 bases. Looked up from germline, CDR1 is SGHTA and CDR2 is FQGNSA. This CDR3 spans 15 amino acids. V was pared by 5 bases and J by 5 bases, with 8 bases of the junction left unmatched. The CDR3 bases are TGTGCCAGCAGCACTCCGGGGACAGGGGTCGAGACCCAGTACTTC. This translates into CASSTPGTGVETQYF.

The table lists this clonotype with many counts. This chain connects TRBV6-2 or TRBV6-3 to TRBJ2-1; 7 bases are a match to TRBD1. CDR3 length: 15 amino acids. Germline CDR1 is MNHEY and CDR2 is SVGEGT. V lost 2 bases and J lost 2; bases outside the gene matches: 3. CDR3 DNA: TGTGCCAGCAGTTACGACAGGGCCCCCTACAATGAGCAGTTCTTC. Translating gives CASSYDRAPYNEQFF.

The rearrangement links TRBV7-3 to TRBJ1-3; D is unclear. Germline loops: CDR1 SGHTA, CDR2 FQGTGA. The CDR3 is 13 residues long. V lost 10 bases and J 2 bases, leaving 12 bases between the germline ends. CDR3 loop: CATAGMAGNTIYF. As DNA, the CDR3 is TGTGCCACCGCGGGGATGGCTGGAAACACCATATATTTT.

At least ten counts were recorded for this clonotype. The V and J genes are TRBV7-2 and TRBJ1-6, with unresolved D. Trimming pared 1 base from V and 7 bases from J, leaving 8 bases between. Germline V CDR1 and CDR2: SGHTA, FQGNSA. The CDR3 extends over 14 amino acids. CDR3 sequence (DNA): TGTGCCAGCAGCTTAGTGTACGTGAATTCACCCCTCCACTTT. This gives the protein CASSLVYVNSPLHF.

By its share, this clonotype is medium-sized. The chain has TRBV5-1 and TRBJ2-3; the D is unclear. CDR1 and CDR2 from the germline V gene are SGHRS and YFSETQ. Trimming removed 0 bases at V and 5 bases at J, with 16 bases between. The CDR3 covers 16 residues. The CDR3 coding sequence is TGCGCCAGCAGCTTGGGCCGACGGGCCATGGGAGATACGCAGTATTTT. Amino acid sequence: CASSLGRRAMGDTQYF.

This clonotype was observed a handful of times. V gene TRBV2 combines with J gene TRBJ2-1, with 8 bases matching TRBD2. Germline V gene sequence: CDR1 SNHLY, CDR2 FYNNEI. Losses at the gene ends were 11 bases for V and 7 bases for J; bases not matched to a gene: 10. The CDR3 consists of 13 residues. In nucleotides, the CDR3 is TGTGCCTTAGAGAGGCGGGAGGTGAATGAGCAGTTCTTC. It yields the protein CALERREVNEQFF.

The chain couples TRBV4-3 to TRBJ1-1; D possibly corresponds to TRBD1 (5 bases). Trimming took off 0 bases at V and 3 bases at J, with 11 bases between the two ends. CDR3 length equals 15 residues. The V gene's germline CDR1 is LGHNA and CDR2 YSLEER. The CDR3 loop reads CASSQERAGYTEAFF. The CDR3, as DNA: TGCGCCAGCAGCCAAGAGAGGGCAGGGTACACTGAAGCTTTCTTT.

In its sample, this clonotype was seen many times. The chain carries TRBV9 and TRBJ1-6; no clear D gene. V lost 0 bases and J lost 0, with 4 bases in between. Germline V gene sequence: CDR1 SGDLS, CDR2 YYNGEE. The CDR3 has 15 residues. For the CDR3, the DNA is TGTGCCAGCAGCGTAGAGGGCTCCTATAATTCACCCCTCCACTTT. Protein: CASSVEGSYNSPLHF.